Below, 27 T cell receptor beta chains from the same sample are listed, as sequenced in a study of graft-versus-host responses after intestinal transplantation. This table comes from immunoSEQ multiplex PCR, and its TCRdb copy is limited to in-frame clones, with some not included. The table records roughly 98,000 clones, approximately 92% of them present only once. These receptors are not linked to any known antigen. The source material was unstimulated CD8+ T cells sorted from spleen or lymph node cells, sampled before transplant. The receptor source for this set is a human donor who was the organ donor for an intestinal transplant.

The CDR3 loop reads CASSTTGGSGNTIYF. DNA for the CDR3: TGTGCCAGTAGTACCACAGGGGGCTCTGGAAACACCATATATTTT. This chain uses TRBV19 with TRBJ1-3, with TRBD1 identical over 8 bases. Germline V CDR1 and CDR2: LNHDA, SQIVND (reference sequence). The CDR3 runs 15 residues. V trimming: 4 bases; J trimming: 0 bases; junction bases outside the gene matches: 2.

The V gene is TRBV28, the J gene TRBJ2-3; D is unresolved. The germline V and J ends were trimmed by 3 bases and 0 bases, with 10 bases remaining between them. Germline CDR1 MDHEN, CDR2 SYDVKM. This CDR3 contains 15 residues. The DNA for the CDR3 is TGTGCCAGCAGTTTTCCTGAGACTAGCACAGATACGCAGTATTTT. Its protein product is CASSFPETSTDTQYF.

V gene TRBV11-2 combines with J gene TRBJ2-7, with 7 bases that match TRBD1. CDR3 length: 14 residues. V lost 3 bases and J lost 3; bases outside the gene matches: 5. Germline CDR1 SGHAT, CDR2 FQNNGV. CDR3 sequence: CASSFGAGGYEQYF. CDR3 in DNA: TGTGCCAGCAGCTTCGGGGCAGGGGGCTACGAGCAGTACTTC.

This chain uses TRBV4-3 with TRBJ1-1; tentatively, D is TRBD1 (5 bases). CDR3 length: 14 amino acids. Germline lookup yields CDR1 LGHNA and CDR2 YSLEER. V lost 1 base, J lost 4 bases, and 10 bases lay in between. This CDR3 is CASSQGGGGTEAFF. The DNA for the CDR3 is TGCGCCAGCAGCCAAGGGGGGGGAGGCACTGAAGCTTTCTTT.

V and J are TRBV7-9 and TRBJ2-2; 9 nucleotides agree with TRBD2. The CDR3 is 13 amino acids. Germline V lookup: CDR1 SEHNR, CDR2 FQNEAQ (reference sequence). Trimming cost V 8 bases and J 10 bases; bases outside gene matches: 8. The DNA of the CDR3 is TGTGCCAGCGTGGCGGGAGGGTCTACGGAGCTGTTTTTT. Residues: CASVAGGSTELFF.

The V and J genes are TRBV28 and TRBJ1-4; maybe TRBD1 (5 bases). This CDR3 contains 14 residues. Deletions cut 6 bases from V and 8 bases from J, with 16 bases between. The germline V gene has CDR1 MDHEN and CDR2 SYDVKM. In DNA form, the CDR3 reads TGTGCCAGCAGCACGACAGTCCCTGGGGAAAAACTGTTTTTT. Translated, it gives CASSTTVPGEKLFF.

The V and J genes are TRBV7-9 and TRBJ2-7, with D possibly TRBD2 on 5 matching bases. The V gene's germline CDR1 is SEHNR and CDR2 FQNEAQ (reference sequence). This CDR3 is 15 amino acids long. Trimming left V 3 bases short and J 0 bases short, with 12 bases between. The CDR3 sequence is CASSFPAASSYEQYF. The CDR3 DNA reads TGTGCCAGCAGCTTTCCAGCGGCTAGCTCCTACGAGCAGTACTTC.

This chain joins TRBV5-6 and TRBJ2-7; 9 nucleotides agree with TRBD1. This CDR3 spans 12 amino acids. Germline loops: CDR1 SGHDT, CDR2 YYEEEE. The trim removed 4 bases at V and 6 bases at J, leaving 2 bases unmatched. For the CDR3, the DNA is TGTGCCAGCAGCCTGACAGGGGGCGAGCAGTACTTC. Translating it yields CASSLTGGEQYF.

The genes are TRBV29-1 and TRBJ2-3, with 7 bases aligning to TRBD2. CDR1 and CDR2 (germline): SQVTM, ANQGSEA. V lost 3 bases and J lost 2; bases outside the gene matches: 11. CDR3 length: 16 amino acids. CDR3 in DNA: TGCAGCGTTGAGCTAGCGGAACTTATGTTCACAGATACGCAGTATTTT. It specifies CSVELAELMFTDTQYF.

The V call is TRBV4-1, the J call TRBJ2-3; TRBD2 agrees at 13 bases. The CDR3 covers 16 residues. Germline V gene lookup returns CDR1 MGHRA and CDR2 YSYEKL. V shed 7 bases and J 6 bases; nucleotides not matched to a gene: 10. CDR3 region: CASTLSGTSGADTQYF. Here the CDR3 DNA reads TGCGCCAGCACGCTCTCCGGGACTAGCGGGGCGGATACGCAGTATTTT.

V and J are TRBV27 and TRBJ1-1, with a tentative D call TRBD1 (5 bases). CDR1 and CDR2 (germline): MNHEY, SMNVEV (reference sequence). V lost 5 bases, J lost 6 bases, and 13 bases lay in between. The CDR3 is 13 amino acids. For the CDR3, the DNA is TGTGCCAGCAGTCCCAGGGTCGTCGCTGAAGCTTTCTTT. This encodes CASSPRVVAEAFF.

The chain uses TRBV5-1 and TRBJ2-1; the D gene is possibly TRBD2 (6 bases). The CDR3 contains 12 residues. In germline, CDR1 is SGHRS, CDR2 YFSETQ. Trimming stripped 4 bases from V and 10 bases from J, with 12 bases between. The CDR3 region is CASSATGGEQFF. The DNA of the CDR3 is TGCGCCAGCAGCGCGACCGGAGGGGAGCAGTTCTTC.

V and J are TRBV30 and TRBJ2-7, with 8 bases matching TRBD1. The CDR3 is 13 residues long. The V gene's germline CDR1 is GTSNPN and CDR2 SVGIG (reference sequence). V lost 3 bases to trimming and J lost 7 bases; unmatched junction nucleotides: 8. The CDR3 sequence: CAWSIQGAREQYF. The CDR3 DNA reads TGTGCCTGGAGCATCCAGGGGGCACGGGAGCAGTACTTC.

This chain uses TRBV5-6 with TRBJ2-5; 7 bases agree with TRBD2. The CDR3 is 16 amino acids. V lost 5 bases to trimming and J lost 5 bases; unmatched junction nucleotides: 15. Germline-derived CDR1 and CDR2 are SGHDT and YYEEEE. Written as DNA, the CDR3 is TGTGCCAGCAGGCTACCGGGGGGAGGGGAGTATGAGACCCAGTACTTC. It translates to CASRLPGGGEYETQYF.

This chain connects TRBV6-1 to TRBJ2-1, with 9 positions matching TRBD2. The CDR3 totals 16 residues. The germline gives CDR1 MNHNS, CDR2 SASEGT. The V gene end was trimmed by 4 bases and the J gene end by 2 bases; junction bases not matched to a gene: 6. Here the CDR3 DNA reads TGTGCCAGCAGTGTTCCCTTAGCGGGAGCCTACAATGAGCAGTTCTTC. Its protein product is CASSVPLAGAYNEQFF.

The V call is TRBV7-9, the J call TRBJ1-2; weak D call: TRBD1 (5 bases). The germline gives CDR1 SEHNR, CDR2 FQNEAQ (reference sequence). V was clipped by 5 bases and J by 4 bases, with 17 bases between them. The CDR3 runs 15 residues. The CDR3 nucleotides read TGTGCCAGCAGCCTCCCTCGGGGGTTAGGCTATGGCTACACCTTC. This codes for CASSLPRGLGYGYTF.

The sample holds one count of this clone. The chain links TRBV7-2 to TRBJ2-7; a possible D gene is TRBD2 (5 bases). From germline, CDR1 is SGHTA and CDR2 FQGNSA. The CDR3 has 15 amino acids. Trimming removed 1 base at V and 7 bases at J, with 17 bases between. CDR3 coding DNA: TGTGCCAGCAGCTTAGGGCGTCTAGCTCGCGGGGAGCAGTACTTC. It encodes CASSLGRLARGEQYF.

V usage is TRBV19 and J usage is TRBJ2-5; 14 positions agree with TRBD2. CDR3 size: 17 residues. The V segment lost 3 bases and the J segment 6 bases; nucleotides outside the gene matches: 9. In germline, CDR1 is LNHDA, CDR2 SQIVND (reference sequence). CDR3 nucleotides: TGTGCCAGTAGTATCGACCGACTAGCGGGGGGGATACAGACCCAGTACTTC. Amino acid sequence: CASSIDRLAGGIQTQYF.

This chain connects TRBV5-6 to TRBJ2-1; tentatively, D is TRBD2 (5 bases). The CDR3 runs 15 residues. V lost 2 bases, J lost 8 bases, and 17 bases lay in between. Germline-derived CDR1 and CDR2 are SGHDT and YYEEEE. The CDR3 is CASSFISGLRDEQFF. The CDR3 nucleotides read TGTGCCAGCAGCTTCATAAGCGGTCTTCGGGATGAGCAGTTCTTC.

V usage is TRBV5-5 and J usage is TRBJ1-1; 8 positions match TRBD1. Germline CDR1 reads SGHKS; CDR2 reads YYEKEE (reference sequence). V was pared by 4 bases and J by 4 bases, with 6 bases of the junction left unmatched. This CDR3 has 14 amino acids. The CDR3 is CASSETGAATEAFF. CDR3 bases: TGTGCCAGCAGCGAGACAGGGGCGGCCACTGAAGCTTTCTTT.

V is TRBV6-1 and J is TRBJ2-2, with D tentatively TRBD1 (6 bases). Trimming took 4 bases from V and 6 from J, leaving 12 bases between them. The CDR3 is 14 residues long. Germline CDR1 is MNHNS and CDR2 is SASEGT. DNA of the CDR3: TGTGCCAGCAGTGGGACAGCCAGTCCCGGGGAGCTGTTTTTT. Translating it yields CASSGTASPGELFF.

The rearrangement links TRBV28 to TRBJ2-5, with a tentative D call TRBD2 (5 bases). V was clipped by 5 bases and J by 2 bases, with 9 bases between them. The V gene's germline CDR1 is MDHEN and CDR2 SYDVKM. The CDR3 is 13 amino acids. CDR3 DNA: TGTGCCAGCAGTACCCGGGGACAAGAGACCCAGTACTTC. This sequence encodes CASSTRGQETQYF.

This chain joins TRBV10-1 and TRBJ2-5; tentatively, D is TRBD1 (5 bases). This CDR3 is built from 12 residues. Trimming shortened V by 6 bases and J by 4 bases, and 9 bases separated the two germline ends. Germline loops: CDR1 WNHNN, CDR2 SYGVQD (reference sequence). Here the CDR3 reads CASRGARETQYF. DNA for the CDR3: TGCGCCAGCAGAGGGGCCAGAGAGACCCAGTACTTC.

V gene TRBV27 combines with J gene TRBJ1-2; D is unclear. V shed 5 bases and J shed 4 bases, with 14 bases lying between them. Germline loops: CDR1 MNHEY, CDR2 SMNVEV (reference sequence). The length of the CDR3 is 14 residues. The DNA of the CDR3 is TGTGCCAGCAGTGACCTGACGGGGTTCTATGGCTACACCTTC. Translating gives CASSDLTGFYGYTF.

The chain recombines TRBV5-1 with TRBJ2-7; 9 bases are shared with TRBD1. CDR3 length: 16 residues. Germline V gene lookup returns CDR1 SGHRS and CDR2 YFSETQ. The ends lost 0 bases at V and 2 bases at J; junction bases unmatched: 6. CDR3 sequence (DNA): TGCGCCAGCAGCTTGGCCAACAGGGGGCTGCCCTACGAGCAGTACTTC. Its protein is CASSLANRGLPYEQYF.

The V and J genes are TRBV5-4 and TRBJ2-5; 13 bases are shared with TRBD2. Germline-derived CDR1 and CDR2 are SGHNT and YYREEE (reference sequence). V lost 0 bases, J lost 5 bases, and 1 base stayed unmatched. This CDR3 is built from 15 residues. The CDR3 region is CASSLGLAGGETQYF. In DNA form, the CDR3 reads TGTGCCAGCAGCTTGGGACTAGCGGGAGGTGAGACCCAGTACTTC.

The chain combines TRBV19 with TRBJ2-1; D gene ambiguous. The V gene's germline CDR1 is LNHDA and CDR2 SQIVND (reference sequence). CDR3 size: 16 residues. The V and J ends lost 2 bases and 0 bases respectively, with 11 bases between them. The CDR3 nucleotides are TGTGCCAGTAGTATAATGGTCCGAGGCTCCTACAATGAGCAGTTCTTC. Its translation is CASSIMVRGSYNEQFF.